This T cell receptor (beta chain) comes out of a study of T cells in Graves' hyperthyroidism and ophthalmopathy (dated by TCRdb to between 2017 and 2020). For context, the study as a whole: Peripheral blood was collected at initial diagnosis, before any treatment. To identify TCR V-J signatures that set the groups apart, the researchers used a discovery cohort of 100 patients, made up of 43 with Graves' ophthalmopathy and 57 with stable Graves' hyperthyroidism. An independent validation cohort of about 19 hyperthyroidism patients and 17 patients who later progressed to ophthalmopathy tested prospective prediction of ophthalmopathy. The 100 or so discovery patients were divided at random into training and test sets in a 7:3 ratio. Thyroid tissue and blood T-cell repertoires from six Graves' hyperthyroidism patients were also compared in the study. Once sampling was done, hyperthyroidism patients were given methimazole at a starting dose of 30 mg daily, whereas ophthalmopathy patients were given high-dose intravenous methylprednisolone. According to the paper, TCR Vbeta CDR3 sequencing was carried out on 135 peripheral blood samples, which came from fewer than 50 ophthalmopathy, about 75 hyperthyroidism and roughly 17 progressor patients.

The germline ends are 13 bases apart after V is trimmed by 4 bases and J by 0 bases. The CDR3 runs 16 residues from the cysteine to the phenylalanine. Of the read, only the CDR3 DNA is kept; its 48 bases are in frame from base 1. CDR1 MNHEY and CDR2 SVGEGT are derived from the germline V gene. Hyperthyroidism patients were aged 18 to 65 years and newly diagnosed, with disease duration of less than 2 months. Patients with uncontrolled infections, other autoimmune diseases, pregnancy or lactation were excluded. Diagnoses were based on clinical symptoms, serum thyroxine and TRAb, thyroid ultrasound and orbital computed tomography. Blood from progressor patients was drawn when they were first diagnosed with hyperthyroidism, before any ophthalmopathy symptoms appeared. Ficoll-Paque density gradient centrifugation was used to isolate PBMCs from 10 ml of fresh peripheral blood. Progressor patients were first diagnosed with Graves' hyperthyroidism and then developed ophthalmopathy during follow-up. Trizol reagent was used to extract total RNA, and RNA quality was then checked on an Agilent 2100 Bioanalyzer.

What the study reported, not specific to this receptor: In validation, the model predicted progression to ophthalmopathy with around 71% sensitivity and approximately 74% specificity, a median of about six months before onset. A model built on a 13 V-J signature distinguished ophthalmopathy from stable hyperthyroidism, reaching roughly 88% sensitivity and under 84% specificity in cross-validation and 80%/75% in testing. No statistical method was used to fix the sample size in advance, and group allocation was not hidden from the investigators. Most expanded thyroid clonotypes (frequency above 0.001) were also detected in blood, suggesting blood repertoires may reflect thyroid immune responses.

In its sample, this clonotype was seen many times. Its antigen is unknown. Base qualities are not at hand, and no much larger clone is one base apart. The TCR beta CDR3 regions were amplified from RNA transcripts. The TCR CDR3 was subjected to a first round of RT-PCR using the HTBI primer set and the Qiagen OneStep RT-PCR kit. Libraries were constructed in a second round of multiplex PCR, after which size selection and purification were carried out. Paired-end sequencing of the libraries was performed with 100 bp reads on an Illumina HiSeq2000. The authors' analysis ran thus. SOAPnuke was used to process the raw data, removing reads that contained adapters or uncalled bases, had a mean Phred below 15, or lacked an exact match to the constant primer or identifier. COPE v1.2.5 was used to merge the high-quality paired reads, and each unique nucleotide sequence was defined as a clonotype. MiTCR v1.1 was used to align clonotypes to the IMGT TRBV, TRBD and TRBJ reference segments. The analysis included only V-J combinations with a frequency above 0.0001, which together covered 99.2% of the repertoires. The TCS score was defined as F50 (clonal expansion) divided by E x V (chaos), with BLOSUM62-based TCRdist calculated between CDR3 peptides within each V-J. Welch's t-statistics and random forest reduced 514 V-J features to 13, which were used in a naive Bayes classifier (R e1071). In-frame beta chains were kept once TCRdb had trimmed the public reads at Q25 with fastp and called clones with MiXCR. Each entry merges the rows of one CDR3 protein and shows their most common DNA and genes. None of the V and J calls come from the authors' own analysis; TCRdb made them. The sample records roughly 500,000 distinct CDR3 sequences, approximately 15% of which are singletons. Clones ranked in the top ten supply approximately 5.7% of the sample.

The rearrangement joined TRBV6-2 or TRBV6-3 to TRBJ1-5; the D segment could be TRBD1, given 6 matching bases. This clonotype was sampled from a woman in her thirties with Graves' hyperthyroidism that later progressed to Graves' ophthalmopathy. Sequenced sample: blood. CDR3 region: CASSSPTGLSNQPQHF. The nucleotide sequence is given as TGTGCCAGCAGTTCTCCGACAGGCCTTAGCAATCAGCCCCAGCATTTT.